One TCR beta chain is described in this entry. Some clones are missing from TCRdb's copy, which holds only in-frame ones; the method was immunoSEQ multiplex PCR. The sample includes approximately 150,000 clones, 80% to 85% of them seen just once. The data belong to a study of blood T cell repertoires in COVID-19. Whole-study context: PBMCs, B-cell-depleted T cells, or T cells provided the cDNA or gDNA that made up the material.

The V gene's germline CDR1 is SGHKS and CDR2 YYEKEE (reference sequence). There are 16 residues in the CDR3. V was trimmed by 2 bases and J by 1 base, leaving 15 bases between them. The rearrangement joins TRBV5-5 to TRBJ2-5; D possibly corresponds to TRBD1 (5 bases). The source of this sequence is a man aged 70-80 years who had been exposed to COVID-19. Sequences were obtained from PBMCs or T cells enriched from blood (not recorded which). The CDR3 DNA sequence: TGTGCCAGCAGCTTAGGGGATACCTTACCCCAAGAGACCCAGTACTTC. It is translated as CASSLGDTLPQETQYF.